This T cell receptor (beta chain) was obtained from a study of T cell changes during pregnancy in multiple sclerosis. The protocol was immunoSEQ multiplex PCR, while the TCRdb copy is restricted to in-frame clones and leaves out a portion. The table lists tens of thousands of clones, roughly 92% of them singletons. The CDR3 has 14 residues. V dropped 0 bases and J dropped 2 bases, with 8 bases sitting between them. From germline, CDR1 is MGHRA and CDR2 YSYEKL. The sequence was collected from a female donor in good health, enrolled as a control in a pregnancy study. This specimen was peripheral blood, taken in the third trimester of pregnancy. V is TRBV4-1 and J is TRBJ2-7; unclear D gene. This CDR3 is CASSQDISAYEQYF. CDR3 DNA sequence: TGCGCCAGCAGCCAAGATATCAGCGCCTACGAGCAGTACTTC.